A single sample is the source of the 15 T cell receptor beta chains below, sequenced in a study of regulatory T cells in long-lasting Graves disease. As for time point: persistent/refractory GD, antithyroid drugs over 5 years with positive TRAb. From PBMCs, RNA was extracted and then used to make the TCR library. HTBI primers from iRepertoire and Arm-PCR of CDR3 regions yielded the TCR beta libraries. One entry per CDR3 protein, called by TCRdb with MiXCR from the multiplex PCR reads. In the table there are 700,000 or so distinct CDR3 sequences, 25% to 35% of which are singletons. This sample comprised peripheral blood mononuclear cells (PBMCs), obtained when the disease was refractory, from a patient treated with antithyroid drugs. The receptor source for this set is a female donor with Graves disease.

This clonotype was counted at least ten times. This rearrangement joins TRBV29-1 to TRBJ1-1; D gene uncertain. The CDR3 extends over 12 amino acids. Between the trimmed V and J ends, which lost 7 bases and 4 bases, there was a span of 13 bases. Germline assignment: CDR1 SQVTM and CDR2 ANQGSEA. For the CDR3, the DNA is TGCAGCGCTGCAGTAGGGTCCACTGAAGCTTTCTTT. This sequence encodes CSAAVGSTEAFF.

The chain uses TRBV20-1 and TRBJ1-4; D not certain. V lost 5 bases and J 2 bases, leaving 9 bases between the germline ends. Germline V lookup: CDR1 DFQATT, CDR2 SNEGSKA (reference sequence). This CDR3 has 13 residues. In DNA form, the CDR3 reads TGCAGTGCTCCTGGTTGGACTAATGAAAAACTGTTTTTT. This sequence encodes CSAPGWTNEKLFF.

The chain carries TRBV10-3 and TRBJ1-2; 7 bases match TRBD1. The CDR3 length is 12 residues. With 2 bases clipped from V and 8 bases from J, the junction kept 2 bases outside the gene matches. CDR1 is ENHRY and CDR2 is SYGVKD in the germline V gene. In nucleotides, the CDR3 is TGTGCCATCAGTGAGACAGGGGCCGGCTACACCTTC. Translating it yields CAISETGAGYTF.

The rearrangement joins TRBV20-1 to TRBJ2-7; D gene unclear. Germline V CDR1 and CDR2: DFQATT, SNEGSKA (reference sequence). There are 14 residues in the CDR3. V was clipped by 1 base and J by 0 bases, with 10 bases between them. CDR3 bases: TGCAGTGCTAGAGCGGTGGGCTTCTCCTACGAGCAGTACTTC. Its protein product is CSARAVGFSYEQYF.

This clonotype has just one count. The genes are TRBV25-1 and TRBJ1-6; 11 bases are shared with TRBD1. The V gene end was trimmed by 5 bases and the J gene end by 9 bases; junction bases not matched to a gene: 12. Looked up from germline, CDR1 is MGHDK and CDR2 is SYGVNS. This CDR3 has 17 amino acids. For the CDR3, the DNA is TGTGCCAGCAGTTACGGGACAGGGGGAGTTTATGGTTCACCCCTCCACTTT. This encodes CASSYGTGGVYGSPLHF. The entire variable domain, with the rest obtained from reference TRBV25-1 and TRBJ1-6, is as follows: EADIYQTPRYLVIGTGKKITLECSQTMGHDKMYWYQQDPGMELHLIHYSYGVNSTEKGDLSSESTVSRIRTEHFPLTLESARPSHTSQYLCASSYGTGGVYGSPLHFGNGTRLTVT.

The CDR3 here is CASSLVADLGEAFF. CDR3 in DNA: TGTGCCAGCAGCTTAGTGGCAGATTTGGGTGAAGCTTTCTTT. The chain joins TRBV11-2 to TRBJ1-1, with D unclear. Germline assignment: CDR1 SGHAT and CDR2 FQNNGV. The V end was cut by 1 base, the J end by 7 bases, with 13 bases between. The CDR3 contains 14 residues.

As concerns this clonotype: One junction end does not reproduce the germline sequence, and a read error may be involved. CDR3 loop: CASSQEGQGGETQYF. CDR3 coding DNA: TGCGCCAGCAGCCAAGAGGGACAGGGAGGGGAGACCCAGTACTTC. The chain combines TRBV2 with TRBJ2-5; 9 nucleotides line up with TRBD1. The CDR3 has 15 amino acids. Germline CDR1 reads SNHLY; CDR2 reads FYNNEI.

This chain links TRBV20-1 with TRBJ1-1; D remains unclear. Per germline, CDR1 DFQATT and CDR2 SNEGSKA (reference sequence). This CDR3 spans 9 amino acids. Trimming shortened V by 5 bases and J by 11 bases, and 9 bases separated the two germline ends. This CDR3 reads CSAEEEAFF. The CDR3 bases are TGCAGTGCTGAGGAAGAGGCTTTCTTT.

The chain links TRBV27 to TRBJ1-6; TRBD1 agrees at 9 bases. The CDR3 contains 15 residues. Trimming took 2 bases from V and 6 from J; bases not matched to a gene: 2. Germline V gene sequence: CDR1 MNHEY, CDR2 SMNVEV (reference sequence). The DNA for the CDR3 is TGTGCCAGCAGTTTAGGGACAGGGCTTAATTCACCCCTCCACTTT. Its protein is CASSLGTGLNSPLHF.

This clonotype was seen repeatedly, ten times or more. The chain employs TRBV28 and TRBJ1-2; no reliable D call. This CDR3 comprises 12 residues. Between the trimmed V and J ends, which lost 5 bases and 4 bases, there was a span of 8 bases. CDR1 MDHEN and CDR2 SYDVKM come from the germline V gene. In nucleotides, the CDR3 is TGTGCCAGCAGTCCTACCCCCTATGGCTACACCTTC. As protein: CASSPTPYGYTF.

This clonotype was seen only a few times. This chain joins TRBV10-1 and TRBJ2-1; TRBD2 agrees at 11 bases. V dropped 4 bases and J dropped 8; count of bases not matched to a gene: 10. This CDR3 contains 16 residues. Germline V gene lookup returns CDR1 WNHNN and CDR2 SYGVQD (reference sequence). This chain's CDR3 is CASSGPQTSGVYEQFF. The CDR3 DNA is TGCGCCAGCAGTGGGCCACAGACTAGCGGGGTTTATGAGCAGTTCTTC.

This clonotype was seen ten or more times. The chain combines TRBV28 with TRBJ2-7; D is uncertain. The CDR3 loop spans 12 amino acids. V lost 9 bases to trimming and J lost 4 bases, with 13 bases between them. Germline loops: CDR1 MDHEN, CDR2 SYDVKM. The CDR3 is CASRAAPYEQYF. As DNA, the CDR3 is TGTGCCAGTCGGGCGGCGCCTTACGAGCAGTACTTC. The whole variable domain, remainder taken from reference TRBV28 and TRBJ2-7, is DVKVTQSSRYLVKRTGEKVFLECVQDMDHENMFWYRQDPGLGLRLIYFSYDVKMKEKGDIPEGYSVSREKKERFSLILESASTNQTSMYLCASRAAPYEQYFGPGTRLTVT.

The chain couples TRBV29-1 to TRBJ2-7; D is possibly TRBD1 (6 bases). Germline lookup yields CDR1 SQVTM and CDR2 ANQGSEA. The V end was cut by 1 base, the J end by 5 bases, with 12 bases between. The CDR3 has 13 amino acids. The CDR3, as DNA: TGCAGCGTTGAAGCCCCAGGGGCCCACGAGCAGTACTTC. Protein sequence: CSVEAPGAHEQYF.

The rearrangement links TRBV6-1 to TRBJ1-2; the D gene is possibly TRBD1 (6 bases). V lost 5 bases to trimming and J lost 6 bases, with 13 bases between them. The CDR3 has 13 amino acids. The germline V gene has CDR1 MNHNS and CDR2 SASEGT. CDR3 coding DNA: TGTGCCAGCAGTCCCACAGGGCTGGATGGCTACACCTTC. Translation: CASSPTGLDGYTF.

The CDR3, as DNA: TGTGCCAGCAGTCAAGAGGAAGCCAAAAACATTCAGTACTTC. Translation gives CASSQEEAKNIQYF. This rearrangement joins TRBV6-1 to TRBJ2-4; D is unresolved. Deletions cut 5 bases from V and 0 bases from J, with 8 bases between. Germline loops: CDR1 MNHNS, CDR2 SASEGT. The CDR3 has 14 residues.